Listed below are T cell receptor beta chains from one sample, sequenced in a study of regulatory T cells in long-lasting Graves disease. MiXCR, applied by TCRdb to the multiplex PCR reads, yields one record per CDR3 protein. The data contain around 460,000 distinct CDR3 sequences, 20% to 25% of them singletons. The sequenced sample was peripheral blood mononuclear cells (PBMCs), obtained when the disease was refractory, from a patient treated with antithyroid drugs. These TCRs come from a female donor with Graves disease. Both conserved end residues are trimmed from each CDR3. D genes are given only for firm matches. Expanded clones get a size class; other rows say once, few or many, or leave the size out.

j_call | v_call | d_call | clone_size | cdr3_aa
TRBJ1-1 | TRBV5-1 | TRBD1 | many | ASSPSGQGEAF
TRBJ2-5 | TRBV28 | NA | many | ASSLLASEETQY
TRBJ2-5 | TRBV9 | TRBD2 | few | ASSAIPGLARETQY
TRBJ1-6 | TRBV20-1 | NA | many | SARRDAFNSPLH
TRBJ1-2 | TRBV5-1 | NA | few | ASRPRGGDYGYT
TRBJ2-7 | TRBV20-1 | NA | few | SPRESYEQY
TRBJ1-1 | TRBV7-9 | NA | NA | ASSFYDRNAEAF
TRBJ2-5 | TRBV12-3/TRBV12-4 | TRBD1 | NA | ASSEGGQGLQETQY
TRBJ1-4 | TRBV12-3/TRBV12-4 | NA | many | ASSFMGSWDDPGGGLF
TRBJ2-2 | TRBV28 | NA | many | ASRGAPGELF
TRBJ2-1 | TRBV6-2/TRBV6-3 | NA | NA | ASSSGTTLGNEQF
TRBJ2-7 | TRBV4-1 | NA | few | ASSQEGALVDEQY
TRBJ2-5 | TRBV11-2 | NA | many | ASSLGGGGETQY
TRBJ1-1 | TRBV30 | NA | many | AWSVSRVNTEAF
TRBJ2-5 | TRBV11-2 | TRBD2 | NA | ASSLDGTSGAETQY
TRBJ1-5 | TRBV27 | NA | many | ASRPSGTQGQPQH
TRBJ1-2 | TRBV28 | NA | many | ASSLSPRLDGYT
TRBJ2-2 | TRBV4-1 | TRBD1 | NA | ASSLTTGPKNTGELF
TRBJ1-1 | TRBV15 | NA | many | ATSQNTEAF
TRBJ1-1 | TRBV28 | NA | many | ASSLIGGGLTEAF
TRBJ1-2 | TRBV12-3/TRBV12-4 | TRBD1 | many | ASSFSEGQGANGYT
TRBJ2-7 | TRBV12-3/TRBV12-4 | NA | NA | ASSYEDRYEQY
TRBJ1-1 | TRBV11-1 | NA | many | ASSLSPRYTEAF
TRBJ1-2 | TRBV19 | NA | few | ASIPQVGNYGYT
TRBJ1-4 | TRBV18 | NA | few | ASSPLKDLNEKLF
TRBJ2-7 | TRBV19 | TRBD1 | NA | ASRGWDRPTYEQY
TRBJ1-1 | TRBV7-3 | NA | few | ASSFGQGRTEAF
TRBJ2-7 | TRBV6-1 | TRBD1 | NA | ASTRDREGEQY
TRBJ1-1 | TRBV12-3/TRBV12-4 | NA | many | ASSFWGTEAF
TRBJ2-2 | TRBV7-3 | NA | NA | ASSSTARGELF
TRBJ1-1 | TRBV7-2 | NA | NA | ASSLIDGTEAF
TRBJ1-3 | TRBV6-1 | NA | few | ASGTAGTPSGNTIY
TRBJ2-7 | TRBV5-1 | NA | NA | ASSWGPSSYEQY
TRBJ1-2 | TRBV20-1 | NA | NA | SARDQRKTLYGYT
TRBJ1-6 | TRBV27 | NA | few | ASSFPKSPLH
TRBJ1-4 | TRBV19 | NA | many | ASSFRRGSSEKLF
TRBJ2-7 | TRBV6-1 | TRBD1 | NA | ASNDRGKEQY
TRBJ2-5 | TRBV12-3/TRBV12-4 | TRBD2 | NA | AGSLGLAGGYQEETQY
TRBJ1-6 | TRBV20-1 | TRBD1 | few | SAIGRGLIPLH